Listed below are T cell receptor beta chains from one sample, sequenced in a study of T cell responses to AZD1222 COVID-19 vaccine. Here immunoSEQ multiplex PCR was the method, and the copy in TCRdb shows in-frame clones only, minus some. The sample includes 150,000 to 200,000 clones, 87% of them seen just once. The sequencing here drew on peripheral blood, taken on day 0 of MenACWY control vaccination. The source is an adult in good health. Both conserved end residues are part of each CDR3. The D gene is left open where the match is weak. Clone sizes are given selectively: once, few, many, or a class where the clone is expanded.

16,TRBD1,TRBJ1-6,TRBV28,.,CASSLRQGNYNSPLHF,TGTGCCAGCAGTTTACGACAGGGGAACTATAATTCACCCCTCCACTTT
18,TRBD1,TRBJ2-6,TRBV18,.,CASSPPDRGAPGANVLTF,TGTGCCAGCTCACCACCTGACAGGGGAGCGCCTGGGGCCAACGTCCTGACTTTC
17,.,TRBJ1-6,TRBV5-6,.,CASSSGPSLPYNSPLHF,TGTGCCAGCAGTTCAGGACCGTCACTCCCTTATAATTCACCCCTCCACTTT
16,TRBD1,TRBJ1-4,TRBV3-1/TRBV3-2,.,CASSLGAGTGSEKLFF,TGTGCCAGCAGCCTAGGAGCCGGGACAGGGAGTGAAAAACTGTTTTTT
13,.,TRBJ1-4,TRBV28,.,CASSSGFREKLFF,TGTGCCAGCAGTTCAGGATTTCGGGAAAAACTGTTTTTT
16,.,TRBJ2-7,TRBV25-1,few,CASSAPGQGSSYEQYF,TGTGCCAGCAGTGCCCCAGGGCAGGGGAGCTCCTACGAGCAGTACTTC
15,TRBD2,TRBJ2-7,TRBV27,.,CASSLLAGGAYEQYF,TGTGCCAGCAGTTTGCTAGCGGGGGGGGCCTACGAGCAGTACTTC
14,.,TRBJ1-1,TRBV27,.,CASSFGTMNTEAFF,TGTGCCAGCAGCTTCGGGACCATGAACACTGAAGCTTTCTTT
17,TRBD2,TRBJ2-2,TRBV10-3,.,CAVAGTSGGIYTGELFF,TGTGCCGTAGCCGGGACTAGCGGGGGGATCTACACCGGGGAGCTGTTTTTT
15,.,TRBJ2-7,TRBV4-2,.,CASSPRTAMGYEQYF,TGTGCCAGCAGCCCGAGGACAGCTATGGGCTACGAGCAGTACTTC
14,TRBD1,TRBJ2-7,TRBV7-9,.,CASSRTGSSYEQYF,TGTGCCAGCAGCCGGACAGGTTCCTCCTACGAGCAGTACTTC
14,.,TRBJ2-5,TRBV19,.,CASSIFGQGETQYF,TGTGCCAGTAGTATATTCGGGCAGGGAGAGACCCAGTACTTC
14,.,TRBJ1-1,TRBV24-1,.,CATSGGGGGTEAFF,TGTGCCACCTCCGGTGGGGGGGGCGGCACTGAAGCTTTCTTT
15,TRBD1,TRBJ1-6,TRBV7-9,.,CASSADRGSNSPLHF,TGTGCCAGCAGCGCAGACAGGGGTTCTAATTCACCCCTCCACTTT
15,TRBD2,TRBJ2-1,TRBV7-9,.,CASSLGGLAGNEQFF,TGTGCCAGCAGCTTAGGGGGACTAGCTGGGAATGAGCAGTTCTTC
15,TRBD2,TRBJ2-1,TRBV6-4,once,CASSDLAGGRNEQFF,TGTGCCAGCAGTGACCTAGCGGGGGGGCGTAATGAGCAGTTCTTC
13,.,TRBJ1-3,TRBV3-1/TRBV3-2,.,CASSPLGANTIYF,TGTGCCAGCAGCCCCCTCGGGGCGAACACCATATATTTT
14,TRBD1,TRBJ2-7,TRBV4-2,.,CASSPGQGAYEQYF,TGTGCCAGCAGCCCGGGACAGGGGGCCTACGAGCAGTACTTC
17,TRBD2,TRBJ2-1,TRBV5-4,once,CASSLVGTSGRANEQFF,TGTGCCAGCAGCTTGGTGGGGACTAGCGGGAGGGCCAATGAGCAGTTCTTC
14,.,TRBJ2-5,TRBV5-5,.,CASSGPGSQETQYF,TGTGCCAGCAGCGGCCCCGGGTCCCAAGAGACCCAGTACTTC
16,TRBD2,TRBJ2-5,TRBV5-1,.,CASSSIAGLPQETQYF,TGCGCCAGCAGCTCGATAGCGGGGTTACCGCAAGAGACCCAGTACTTC
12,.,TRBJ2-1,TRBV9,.,CASSAGVYEQFF,TGTGCCAGCAGCGCCGGGGTGTATGAGCAGTTCTTC
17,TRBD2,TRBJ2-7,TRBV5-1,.,CASSREGLAGSTYEQYF,TGCGCCAGCAGCCGCGAGGGACTAGCGGGATCTACCTACGAGCAGTACTTC
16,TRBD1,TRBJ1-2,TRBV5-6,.,CASSLDLLTGGNGYTF,TGTGCCAGCAGCTTGGACCTTCTCACAGGGGGCAATGGCTACACCTTC
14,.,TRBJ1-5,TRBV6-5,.,CASSRGYSNQPQHF,TGTGCCAGCAGTCGGGGATATAGCAATCAGCCCCAGCATTTT
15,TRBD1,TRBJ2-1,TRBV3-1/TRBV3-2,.,CASSRQGAVRNEQFF,TGTGCCAGCAGCCGACAGGGAGCGGTGCGGAATGAGCAGTTCTTC
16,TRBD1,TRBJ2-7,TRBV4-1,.,CASSQVPGQATYEQYF,TGCGCCAGCAGCCAAGTGCCGGGACAGGCCACCTACGAGCAGTACTTC
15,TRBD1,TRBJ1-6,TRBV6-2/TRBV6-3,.,CASSYSGTALTVLHF,TGTGCCAGCAGTTACTCGGGGACAGCCCTGACAGTCCTCCACTTT
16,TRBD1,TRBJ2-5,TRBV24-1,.,CATSDIPGQGGETQYF,TGTGCCACCAGTGATATACCGGGACAGGGAGGAGAGACCCAGTACTTC
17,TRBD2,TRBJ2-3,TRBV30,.,CAWSVPAGAYPRDTQYF,TGTGCCTGGAGTGTACCAGCGGGAGCGTATCCGAGGGATACGCAGTATTTT
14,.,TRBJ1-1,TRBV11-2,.,CASSPQPKSTEAFF,TGTGCCAGCAGCCCTCAACCGAAGTCGACTGAAGCTTTCTTT
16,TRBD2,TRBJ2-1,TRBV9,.,CASSVVGLAGINEQFF,TGTGCCAGCAGCGTAGTTGGACTAGCGGGTATTAATGAGCAGTTCTTC
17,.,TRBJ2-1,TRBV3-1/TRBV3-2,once,CASSHNMGTVPYNEQFF,TGTGCCAGCAGCCATAATATGGGGACTGTCCCCTACAATGAGCAGTTCTTC
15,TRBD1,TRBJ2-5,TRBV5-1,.,CASSLGQGAGETQYF,TGCGCCAGCAGCTTGGGACAGGGGGCTGGAGAGACCCAGTACTTC
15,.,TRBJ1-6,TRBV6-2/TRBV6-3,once,CASSYLTERGSPLHF,TGTGCCAGCAGTTACCTCACGGAAAGGGGTTCACCCCTCCACTTT
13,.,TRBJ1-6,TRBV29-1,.,CSASDGGNSPLHF,TGCAGCGCTTCGGACGGCGGCAATTCACCCCTCCACTTT
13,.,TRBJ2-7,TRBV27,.,CASSLSRQDEQYF,TGTGCCAGCAGTTTATCGCGACAAGACGAGCAGTACTTC
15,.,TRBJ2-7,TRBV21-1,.,CASSKGGQGNYEQYF,TGTGCCAGCAGCAAAGGAGGGCAGGGCAACTACGAGCAGTACTTC
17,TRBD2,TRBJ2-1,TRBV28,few,CASSLSPLAGVGNEQFF,TGTGCCAGCAGTTTATCCCCTCTAGCGGGAGTCGGCAATGAGCAGTTCTTC
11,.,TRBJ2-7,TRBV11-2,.,CASSFRREQYF,TGTGCCAGCAGCTTCCGCCGCGAGCAGTACTTC
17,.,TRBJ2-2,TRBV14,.,CASSQWRGYLYTGELFF,TGTGCCAGCAGCCAATGGAGGGGGTACCTTTACACCGGGGAGCTGTTTTTT
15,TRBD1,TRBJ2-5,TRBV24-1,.,CATSGGQGAGETQYF,TGTGCCACCAGTGGCGGACAGGGGGCAGGGGAGACCCAGTACTTC
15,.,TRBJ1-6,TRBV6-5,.,CASSYEGGRNSPLHF,TGTGCCAGCAGTTACGAAGGGGGACGGAATTCACCCCTCCACTTT
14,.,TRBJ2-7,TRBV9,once,CASSPTGGANEQYF,TGTGCCAGCAGCCCCACTGGCGGGGCGAACGAGCAGTACTTC
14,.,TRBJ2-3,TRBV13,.,CASSLLAGTDTQYF,TGTGCCAGCAGCTTACTGGCTGGCACAGATACGCAGTATTTT
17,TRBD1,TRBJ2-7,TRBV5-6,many,CASSQSGTPGTGPEQYF,TGTGCCAGCAGCCAGTCAGGCACACCCGGGACAGGGCCCGAGCAGTACTTC
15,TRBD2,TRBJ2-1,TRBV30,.,CAWSVSGRVDNEQFF,TGTGCCTGGAGTGTTAGCGGGAGGGTAGACAATGAGCAGTTCTTC
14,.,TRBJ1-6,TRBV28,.,CASSATGVGSPLHF,TGTGCCAGCAGTGCTACGGGGGTGGGTTCACCCCTCCACTTT
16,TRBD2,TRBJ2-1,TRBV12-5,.,CASGLTGTSGKGEQFF,TGTGCTAGTGGCCTGACCGGGACTAGCGGGAAGGGGGAGCAGTTCTTC
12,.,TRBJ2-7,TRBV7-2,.,CASSFQGYEQYF,TGTGCCAGCAGCTTTCAGGGTTACGAGCAGTACTTC
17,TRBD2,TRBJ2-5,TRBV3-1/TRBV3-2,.,CASSNLLAGGSWETQYF,TGTGCCAGCAGTAATCTGTTGGCGGGGGGTTCTTGGGAGACCCAGTACTTC
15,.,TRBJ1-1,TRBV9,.,CASSVDGYMNTEAFF,TGTGCCAGCAGCGTAGATGGTTACATGAACACTGAAGCTTTCTTT
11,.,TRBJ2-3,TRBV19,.,CASADLDTQYF,TGTGCCAGTGCCGATCTGGATACGCAGTATTTT
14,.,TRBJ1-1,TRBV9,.,CASSVGGADSRAFF,TGTGCCAGCAGCGTAGGGGGCGCGGATTCTAGGGCTTTCTTT